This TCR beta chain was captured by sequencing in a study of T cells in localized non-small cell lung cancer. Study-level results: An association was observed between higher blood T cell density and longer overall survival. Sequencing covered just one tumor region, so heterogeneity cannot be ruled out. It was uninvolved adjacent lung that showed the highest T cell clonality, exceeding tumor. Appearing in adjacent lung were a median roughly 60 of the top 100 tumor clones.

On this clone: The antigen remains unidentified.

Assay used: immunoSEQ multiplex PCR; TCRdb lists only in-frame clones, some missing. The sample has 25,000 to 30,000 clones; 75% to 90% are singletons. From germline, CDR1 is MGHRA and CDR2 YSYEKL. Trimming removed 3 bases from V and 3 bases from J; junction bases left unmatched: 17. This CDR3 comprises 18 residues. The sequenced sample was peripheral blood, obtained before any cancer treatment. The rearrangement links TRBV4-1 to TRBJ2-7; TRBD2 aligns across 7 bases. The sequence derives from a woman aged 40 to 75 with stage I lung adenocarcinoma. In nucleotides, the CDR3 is TGCGCCAGCAGCCAGCTCAAGGGAGGGAGCCAGAAGGTCTACGAGCAGTACTTC. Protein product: CASSQLKGGSQKVYEQYF.